This TCR beta chain was captured by sequencing in a study of T cell responses to AZD1222 COVID-19 vaccine. The V gene lost 7 bases and the J gene lost 7 bases, with 14 bases spanning the gap. Per the germline V gene, CDR1 is LNHNV and CDR2 is YYDKDF (reference sequence). The CDR3 has 13 residues. Sequencing used immunoSEQ multiplex PCR; TCRdb keeps in-frame clones, though not all of them. Of some 150,000 clones in the sample, under 95% were seen once. The clonotype was recovered from an adult in good health. The sample was peripheral blood, taken on day 0 of AZD1222 vaccination. The rearrangement joins TRBV15 to TRBJ1-5; D perhaps matches TRBD1 (5 bases). CDR3 bases: TGTGCCACCAACAAAGGACAAGGCCAGCCCCAGCATTTT. Protein product: CATNKGQGQPQHF.